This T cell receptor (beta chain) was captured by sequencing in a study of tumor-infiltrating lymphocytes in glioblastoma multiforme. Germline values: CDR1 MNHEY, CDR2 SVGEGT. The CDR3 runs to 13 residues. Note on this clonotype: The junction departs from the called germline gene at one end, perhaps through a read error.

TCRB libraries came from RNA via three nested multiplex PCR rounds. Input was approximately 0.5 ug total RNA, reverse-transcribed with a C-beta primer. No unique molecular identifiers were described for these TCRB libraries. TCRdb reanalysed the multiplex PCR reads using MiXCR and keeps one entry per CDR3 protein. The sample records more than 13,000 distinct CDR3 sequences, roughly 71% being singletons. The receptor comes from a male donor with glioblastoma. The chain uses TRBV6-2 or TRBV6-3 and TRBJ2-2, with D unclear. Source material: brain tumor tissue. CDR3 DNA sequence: TGTGCCAGCAGTTACACCGACACCCGGGAGCTGTTTTTT. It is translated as CASSYTDTRELFF.